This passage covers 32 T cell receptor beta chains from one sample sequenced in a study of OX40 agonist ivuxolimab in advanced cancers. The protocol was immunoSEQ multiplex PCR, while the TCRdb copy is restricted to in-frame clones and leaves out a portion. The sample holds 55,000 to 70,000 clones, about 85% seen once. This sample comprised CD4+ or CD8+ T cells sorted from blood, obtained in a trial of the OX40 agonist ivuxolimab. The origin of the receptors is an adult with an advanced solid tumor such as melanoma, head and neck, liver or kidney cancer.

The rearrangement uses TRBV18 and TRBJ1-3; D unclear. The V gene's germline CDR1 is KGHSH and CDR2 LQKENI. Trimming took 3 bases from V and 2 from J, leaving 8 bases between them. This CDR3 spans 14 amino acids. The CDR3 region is CASSPSGPGNTIYF. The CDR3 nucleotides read TGTGCCAGCTCACCTTCCGGACCTGGAAACACCATATATTTT.

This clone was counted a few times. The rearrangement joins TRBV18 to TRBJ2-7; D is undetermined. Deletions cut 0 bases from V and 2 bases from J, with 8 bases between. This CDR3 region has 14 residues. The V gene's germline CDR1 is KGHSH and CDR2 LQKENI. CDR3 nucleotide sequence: TGTGCCAGCTCACCACCGCGGCGGACCTACGAGCAGTACTTC. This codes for CASSPPRRTYEQYF.

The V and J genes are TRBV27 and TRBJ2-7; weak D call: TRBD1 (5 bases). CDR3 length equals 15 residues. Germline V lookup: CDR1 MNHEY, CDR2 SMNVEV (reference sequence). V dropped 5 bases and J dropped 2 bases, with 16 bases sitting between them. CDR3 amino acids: CASSPVSTVTYEQYF. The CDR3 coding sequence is TGTGCCAGCAGTCCCGTATCGACAGTTACCTACGAGCAGTACTTC.

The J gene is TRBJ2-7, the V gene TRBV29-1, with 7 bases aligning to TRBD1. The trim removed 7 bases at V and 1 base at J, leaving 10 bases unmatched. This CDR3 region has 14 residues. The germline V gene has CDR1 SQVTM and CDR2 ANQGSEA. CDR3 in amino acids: CSARRDSSSYEQYF. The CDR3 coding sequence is TGCAGCGCTCGCCGGGACAGTTCGTCCTACGAGCAGTACTTC.

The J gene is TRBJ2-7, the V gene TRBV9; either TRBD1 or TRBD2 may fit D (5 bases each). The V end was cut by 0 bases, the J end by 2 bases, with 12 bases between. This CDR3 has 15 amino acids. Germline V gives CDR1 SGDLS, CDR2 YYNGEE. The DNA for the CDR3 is TGTGCCAGCAGCGTAGGGGGTGGGGGTCCCTACGAGCAGTACTTC. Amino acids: CASSVGGGGPYEQYF.

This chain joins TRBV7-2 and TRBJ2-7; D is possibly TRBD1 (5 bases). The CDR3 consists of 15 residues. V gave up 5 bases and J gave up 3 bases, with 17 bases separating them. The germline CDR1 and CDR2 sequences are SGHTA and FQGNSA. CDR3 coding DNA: TGTGCCAGCAGCCCCCAGATAGGGGTACTCTACGAGCAGTACTTC. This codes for CASSPQIGVLYEQYF. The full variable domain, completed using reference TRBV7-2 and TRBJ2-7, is GAGVSQSPSNKVTEKGKDVELRCDPISGHTALYWYRQSLGQGLEFLIYFQGNSAPDKSGLPSDRFSAERTGGSVSTLTIQRTQQEDSAVYLCASSPQIGVLYEQYFGPGTRLTVT.

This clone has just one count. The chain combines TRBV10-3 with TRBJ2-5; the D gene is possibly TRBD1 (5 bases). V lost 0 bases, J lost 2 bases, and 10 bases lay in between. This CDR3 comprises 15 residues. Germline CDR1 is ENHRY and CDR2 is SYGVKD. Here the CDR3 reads CAISESPTVQETQYF. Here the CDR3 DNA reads TGTGCCATCAGTGAGTCTCCGACAGTTCAAGAGACCCAGTACTTC.

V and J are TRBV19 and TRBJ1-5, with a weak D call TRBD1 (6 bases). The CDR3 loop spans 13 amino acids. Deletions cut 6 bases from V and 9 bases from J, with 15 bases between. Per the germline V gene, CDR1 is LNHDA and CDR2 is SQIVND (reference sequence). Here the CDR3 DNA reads TGTGCCAGTAGACCAGGGGTTGGGGTGCCCCAGCATTTT. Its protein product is CASRPGVGVPQHF.

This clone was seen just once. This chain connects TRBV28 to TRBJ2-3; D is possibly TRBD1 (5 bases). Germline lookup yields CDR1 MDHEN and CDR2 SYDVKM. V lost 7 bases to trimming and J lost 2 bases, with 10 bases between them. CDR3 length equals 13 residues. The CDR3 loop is CASNRFATDTQYF. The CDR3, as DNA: TGTGCCAGCAACAGGTTCGCCACAGATACGCAGTATTTT.

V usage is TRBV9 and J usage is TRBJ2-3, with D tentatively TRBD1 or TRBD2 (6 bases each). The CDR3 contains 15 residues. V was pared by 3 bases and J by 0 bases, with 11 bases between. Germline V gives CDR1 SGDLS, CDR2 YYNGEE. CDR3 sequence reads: CASSAQGRSTDTQYF. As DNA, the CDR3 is TGTGCCAGCAGCGCCCAGGGGAGGAGCACAGATACGCAGTATTTT.

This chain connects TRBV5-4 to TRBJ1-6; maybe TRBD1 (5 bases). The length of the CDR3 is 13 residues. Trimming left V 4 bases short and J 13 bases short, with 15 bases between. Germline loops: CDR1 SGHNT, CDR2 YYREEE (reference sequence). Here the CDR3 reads CASSRDPPGPLHF. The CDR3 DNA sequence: TGTGCCAGCAGCCGGGACCCCCCGGGGCCCCTCCACTTT.

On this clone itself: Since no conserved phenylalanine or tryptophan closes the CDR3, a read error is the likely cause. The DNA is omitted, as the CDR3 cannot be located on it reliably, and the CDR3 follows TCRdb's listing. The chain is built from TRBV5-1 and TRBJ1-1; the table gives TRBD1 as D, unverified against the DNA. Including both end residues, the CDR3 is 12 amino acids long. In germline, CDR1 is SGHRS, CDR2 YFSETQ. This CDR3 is CASSFGQGPARM.

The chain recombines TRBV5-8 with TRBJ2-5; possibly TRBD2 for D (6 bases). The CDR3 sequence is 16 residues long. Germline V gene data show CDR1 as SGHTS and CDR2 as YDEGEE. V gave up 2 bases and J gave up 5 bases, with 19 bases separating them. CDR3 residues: CASSLRLGRTGETQYF. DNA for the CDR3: TGTGCCAGCAGCTTACGACTTGGGAGGACCGGGGAGACCCAGTACTTC.

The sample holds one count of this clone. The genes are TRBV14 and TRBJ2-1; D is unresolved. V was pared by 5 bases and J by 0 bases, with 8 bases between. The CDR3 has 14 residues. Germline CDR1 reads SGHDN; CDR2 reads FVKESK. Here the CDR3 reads CASSDDSSYNEQFF. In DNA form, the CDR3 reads TGTGCCAGCAGCGACGACTCCTCCTACAATGAGCAGTTCTTC.

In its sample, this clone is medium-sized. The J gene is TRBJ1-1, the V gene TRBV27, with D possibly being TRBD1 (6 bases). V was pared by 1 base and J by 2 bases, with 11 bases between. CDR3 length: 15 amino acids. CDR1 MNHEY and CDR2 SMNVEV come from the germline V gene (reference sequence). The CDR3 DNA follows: TGTGCCAGCAGTTTATGGGGCAGGGGAAACACTGAAGCTTTCTTT. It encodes CASSLWGRGNTEAFF.

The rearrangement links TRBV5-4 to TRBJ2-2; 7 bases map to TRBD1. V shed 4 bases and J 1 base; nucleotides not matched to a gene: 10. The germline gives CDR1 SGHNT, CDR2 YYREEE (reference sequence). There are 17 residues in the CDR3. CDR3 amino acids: CASSDGHRGGNTGELFF. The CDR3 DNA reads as TGTGCCAGCAGCGACGGCCACAGGGGCGGGAACACCGGGGAGCTGTTTTTT. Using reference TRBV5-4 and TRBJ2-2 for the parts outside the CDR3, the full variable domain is ETGVTQSPTHLIKTRGQQVTLRCSSQSGHNTVSWYQQALGQGPQFIFQYYREEENGRGNFPPRFSGLQFPNYSSELNVNALELDDSALYLCASSDGHRGGNTGELFFGEGSRLTVL.

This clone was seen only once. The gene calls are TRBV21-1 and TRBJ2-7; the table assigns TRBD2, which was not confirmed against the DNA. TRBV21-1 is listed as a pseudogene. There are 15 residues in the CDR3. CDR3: CASSLEREGTYEQYF. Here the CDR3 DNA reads TGTGCCAGCAGCCTTGAGCGGGAGGGGACCTACGAGCAGTACTTC.

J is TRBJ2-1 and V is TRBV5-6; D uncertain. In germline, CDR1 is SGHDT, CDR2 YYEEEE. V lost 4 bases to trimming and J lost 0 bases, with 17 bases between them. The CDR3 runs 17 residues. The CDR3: CASSPWRGVPSYNEQFF. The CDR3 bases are TGTGCCAGCAGCCCCTGGCGCGGAGTACCCTCCTACAATGAGCAGTTCTTC.

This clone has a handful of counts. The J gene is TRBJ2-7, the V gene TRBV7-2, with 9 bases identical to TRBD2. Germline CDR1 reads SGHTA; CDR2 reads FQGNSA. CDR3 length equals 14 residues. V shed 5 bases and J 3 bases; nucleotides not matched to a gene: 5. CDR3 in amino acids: CASSAGLASYEQYF. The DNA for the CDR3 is TGTGCCAGCAGCGCCGGACTAGCGAGCTACGAGCAGTACTTC.

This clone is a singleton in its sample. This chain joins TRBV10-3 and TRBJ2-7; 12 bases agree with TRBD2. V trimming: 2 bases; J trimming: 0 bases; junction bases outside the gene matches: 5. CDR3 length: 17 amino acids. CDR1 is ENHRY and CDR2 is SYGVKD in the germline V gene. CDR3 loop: CAISERTSGTPSYEQYF. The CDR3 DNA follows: TGTGCCATCAGTGAGCGGACTAGCGGGACCCCCTCCTACGAGCAGTACTTC.

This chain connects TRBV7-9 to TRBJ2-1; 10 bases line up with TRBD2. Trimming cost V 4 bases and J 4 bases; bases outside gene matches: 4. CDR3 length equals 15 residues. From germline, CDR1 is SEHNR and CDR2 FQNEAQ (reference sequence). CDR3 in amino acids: CASSSGLAAYNEQFF. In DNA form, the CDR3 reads TGTGCCAGCAGCTCAGGACTAGCGGCTTACAATGAGCAGTTCTTC.

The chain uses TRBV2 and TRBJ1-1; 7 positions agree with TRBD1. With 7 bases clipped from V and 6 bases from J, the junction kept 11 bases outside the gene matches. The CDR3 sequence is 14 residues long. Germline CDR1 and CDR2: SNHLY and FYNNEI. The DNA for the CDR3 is TGTGCCAGCAACAAGGGGGCAGCGATCGCTGAAGCTTTCTTT. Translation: CASNKGAAIAEAFF.

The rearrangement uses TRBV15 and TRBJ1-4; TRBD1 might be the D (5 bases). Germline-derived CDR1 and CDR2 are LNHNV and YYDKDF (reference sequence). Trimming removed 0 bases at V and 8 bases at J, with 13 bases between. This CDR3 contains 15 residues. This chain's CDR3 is CATSRDGGFGEKLFF. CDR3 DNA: TGTGCCACCAGCAGAGATGGGGGATTTGGGGAAAAACTGTTTTTT.

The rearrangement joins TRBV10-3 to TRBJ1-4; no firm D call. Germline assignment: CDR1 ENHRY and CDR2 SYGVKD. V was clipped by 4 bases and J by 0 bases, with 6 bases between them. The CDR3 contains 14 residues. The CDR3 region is CAISVESTNEKLFF. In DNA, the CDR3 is TGTGCCATCAGTGTGGAGTCAACTAATGAAAAACTGTTTTTT.

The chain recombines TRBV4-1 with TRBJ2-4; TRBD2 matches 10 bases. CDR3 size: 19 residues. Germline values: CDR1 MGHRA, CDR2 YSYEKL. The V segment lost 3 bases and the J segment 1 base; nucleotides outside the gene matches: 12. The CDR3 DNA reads TGCGCCAGCAGCCACCCACTAGCGGGGCCTTCTGTTGCCAAAAACATTCAGTACTTC. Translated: CASSHPLAGPSVAKNIQYF.

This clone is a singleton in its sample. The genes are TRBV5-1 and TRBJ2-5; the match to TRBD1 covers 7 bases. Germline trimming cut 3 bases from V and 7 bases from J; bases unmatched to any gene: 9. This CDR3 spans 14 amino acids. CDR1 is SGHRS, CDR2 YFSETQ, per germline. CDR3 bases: TGCGCCAGCAGCTGGATAGGGGGCGGTGGGACCCAGTACTTC. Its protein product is CASSWIGGGGTQYF.

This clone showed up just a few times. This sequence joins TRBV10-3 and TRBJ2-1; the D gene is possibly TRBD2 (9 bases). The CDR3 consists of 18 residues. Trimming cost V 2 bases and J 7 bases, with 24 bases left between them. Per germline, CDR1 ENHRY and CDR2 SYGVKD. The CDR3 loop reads CAISEGQGWREGPNEQFF. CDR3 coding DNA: TGTGCCATCAGTGAGGGACAGGGTTGGCGGGAGGGCCCTAATGAGCAGTTCTTC.

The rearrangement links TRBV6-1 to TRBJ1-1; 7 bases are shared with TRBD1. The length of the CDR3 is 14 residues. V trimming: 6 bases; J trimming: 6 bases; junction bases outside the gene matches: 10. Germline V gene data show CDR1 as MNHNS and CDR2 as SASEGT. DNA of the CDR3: TGTGCCAGCAGGGTTCTTCAGGGGGATGCTGAAGCTTTCTTT. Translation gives CASRVLQGDAEAFF.

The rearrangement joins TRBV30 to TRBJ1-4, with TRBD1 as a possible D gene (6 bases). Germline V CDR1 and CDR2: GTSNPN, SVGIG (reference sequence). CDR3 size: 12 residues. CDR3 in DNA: TGTGCTACGGACAGATTTAATGAAAAACTGTTTTTT. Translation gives CATDRFNEKLFF.

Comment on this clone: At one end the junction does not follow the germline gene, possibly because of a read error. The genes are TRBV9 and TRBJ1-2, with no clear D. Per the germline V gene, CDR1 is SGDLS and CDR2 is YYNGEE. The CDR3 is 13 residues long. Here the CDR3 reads CASSVDNRYDYTF. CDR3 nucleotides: TGTGCCAGCAGCGTAGATAACCGGTATGACTACACCTTC. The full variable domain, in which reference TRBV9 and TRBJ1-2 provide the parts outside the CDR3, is DSGVTQTPKHLITATGQRVTLRCSPRSGDLSVYWYQQSLDQGLQFLIQYYNGEERAKGNILERFSAQQFPDLHSELNLSSLELGDSALYFCASSVDNRYDYTFGSGTRLTVV.

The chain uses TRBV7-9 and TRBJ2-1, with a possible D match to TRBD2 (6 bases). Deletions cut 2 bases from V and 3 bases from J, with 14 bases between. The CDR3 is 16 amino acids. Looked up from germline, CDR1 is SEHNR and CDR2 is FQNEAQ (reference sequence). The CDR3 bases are TGTGCCAGCAGCTTAACGACGGGAGACTTCTACAATGAGCAGTTCTTC. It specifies CASSLTTGDFYNEQFF.

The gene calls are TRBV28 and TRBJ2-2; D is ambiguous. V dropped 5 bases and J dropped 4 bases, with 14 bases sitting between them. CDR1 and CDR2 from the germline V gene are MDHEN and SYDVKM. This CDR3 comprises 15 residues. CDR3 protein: CASSLDTPITGELFF. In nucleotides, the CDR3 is TGTGCCAGCAGTCTCGACACCCCGATCACCGGGGAGCTGTTTTTT. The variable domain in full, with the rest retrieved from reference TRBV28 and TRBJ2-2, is DVKVTQSSRYLVKRTGEKVFLECVQDMDHENMFWYRQDPGLGLRLIYFSYDVKMKEKGDIPEGYSVSREKKERFSLILESASTNQTSMYLCASSLDTPITGELFFGEGSRLTVL.